This is a list of T cell receptor beta chains from one sample in a study of T cell repertoires in cytomegalovirus infection. No antigen is known for these receptors. TCRdb reprocessed the reads with MiXCR, giving one entry per CDR3 protein. The table shows 700,000 to 850,000 distinct CDR3 sequences, with approximately 30% occurring only once. The material was cultured CD8+ T cells from PBMCs, obtained from culture after CMV antigen stimulation. These receptors all stem from a human donor in good health (CMV status not recorded). Some clones in this sample may be carry-over from other donors' samples. CDR3s include the opening cysteine and the closing phenylalanine or tryptophan. The order of the fields is D gene, clone size, V gene, J gene, CDR3 DNA, CDR3 protein. The D gene is left open where the match is weak. Clone size is stated in some rows and not others, as once, few, many or a class when expanded.

>TRBD2|few|TRBV6-1|TRBJ2-3
TGTGCCAGCAGGGGGGGGACTAGCGGGATCACAGATACGCAGTATTTT
CASRGGTSGITDTQYF
>TRBD2|once|TRBV11-3|TRBJ2-1
TGTGCCGGCAGCCCAAGCGGGGGAAGCTCCTACAATGAGCAGTTCTTC
CAGSPSGGSSYNEQFF
>-|-|TRBV4-1|TRBJ2-1
TGCGCCAGCAGCCAAGGTATAGAATCCTACAATGAGCAGTTCTTC
CASSQGIESYNEQFF
>TRBD1|many|TRBV7-6|TRBJ1-1
TGTGCCAGCAGCTTAGGGACAGGTGTCACTGAAGCTTTCTTT
CASSLGTGVTEAFF
>-|-|TRBV5-6|TRBJ2-4
TGTGCCAGCAGCTTGGAGGCCGGACCTTTGGCCAAAAACATTCAGTACTTC
CASSLEAGPLAKNIQYF
>-|few|TRBV5-5|TRBJ1-2
TGTGCCAGCAGCCAAAATCCTAGGGGGGCCTTCAACTATGGCTACACCTTC
CASSQNPRGAFNYGYTF
>TRBD2|few|TRBV7-3|TRBJ2-5
TGTGCCAGCAGTATGGGGACTAGCGGGCAAGAGACCCAGTACTTC
CASSMGTSGQETQYF
>-|-|TRBV19|TRBJ2-2
TGTGCCAGTGCCCAGCAAACTTTGGGCAGAGCTAACACCGGGGAGCTGTTTTTT
CASAQQTLGRANTGELFF
>-|-|TRBV14|TRBJ2-5
TGTGCCAGCAGCCAATGGACACTTTGGTACCAAGAGACCCAGTACTTC
CASSQWTLWYQETQYF
>-|-|TRBV27|TRBJ1-1
TGTGCCACCGGGCAGGGTCGCACTGAAGCTTTCTTT
CATGQGRTEAFF
>-|-|TRBV7-7|TRBJ2-5
TGTGCTAGCAGCCCGACCCCGGCGTACCAAGAGACCCAGTACTTC
CASSPTPAYQETQYF
>-|few|TRBV6-5|TRBJ1-2
TGTGCCAGCAGTTACAATACTAAGGGCTACACCTTC
CASSYNTKGYTF
>TRBD1|-|TRBV28|TRBJ2-1
TGTACCAGCAGTCCGGGTCTTTCTCGACAGGGGAGGAGTGAGCAGTTCTTC
CTSSPGLSRQGRSEQFF
>TRBD1|-|TRBV7-9|TRBJ1-5
TGTGCCAGCAGCTTAGCCCTTATGGACAGGGGCAATCAGCCCCAGCATTTT
CASSLALMDRGNQPQHF
>-|-|TRBV14|TRBJ2-1
TGTGCCAGCAGCCAAGATAGGGGACCGAGACTCCTAGGGAGAAGCTCCTACAATGAGCAGTTCTTC
CASSQDRGPRLLGRSSYNEQFF
>TRBD1|few|TRBV7-9|TRBJ2-3
TGTGCCAGCAGCCCGCGACAGGGGCATAGCACAGATACGCAGTATTTT
CASSPRQGHSTDTQYF
>-|many|TRBV12-3/TRBV12-4|TRBJ2-3
TGTGCCAGCAGTTTCCAAGCGGGCCACACAGATACGCAGTATTTT
CASSFQAGHTDTQYF
>TRBD2|many|TRBV7-2|TRBJ2-1
TGTGCCAGCAGCCGGCTAGCGGGTTTTTCAGCCCCCTACAATGAGCAGTTCTTC
CASSRLAGFSAPYNEQFF
>-|few|TRBV10-3|TRBJ2-7
TGTGCCATCAGGACAGGACCCTCCTACGAGCAGTACTTC
CAIRTGPSYEQYF
>TRBD2|-|TRBV7-4|TRBJ2-1
TGTGCCAGCAGCTTAGGACGTACTAGCGAGGGGACCAATGAGCAGTTCTTC
CASSLGRTSEGTNEQFF
>-|few|TRBV7-6|TRBJ2-5
TGTGCCAGCAGCCGTCTTCCCGGCCAAGAGACCCAGTACTTC
CASSRLPGQETQYF
>TRBD1|-|TRBV10-3|TRBJ2-1
TGTGCCATCAGTGACGGACAGGGGGCTAGGAATGAGCAGTTCTTC
CAISDGQGARNEQFF
>TRBD2|-|TRBV5-5|TRBJ2-1
TGTGCCAGCAGCGGATCGTTAGCGGGGGAGCAGTTCTTC
CASSGSLAGEQFF
>-|once|TRBV2|TRBJ2-7
TGTGCCAGGGTGGACACTCAAACCTACGAGCAGTACTTC
CARVDTQTYEQYF
>-|-|TRBV7-4|TRBJ1-6
TGTGCCAGCACCAACTTGAGATCACCCCTCCACTTT
CASTNLRSPLHF
>-|many|TRBV7-9|TRBJ2-7
TGTGCCAGCAGCAGAGCAGGCGAGCAGTACTTC
CASSRAGEQYF
>-|few|TRBV25-1|TRBJ2-5
TGTGCCAGCAGTCCGGGGGGTACAGGGCGCGAGACCCAGTACTTC
CASSPGGTGRETQYF
>-|many|TRBV7-2|TRBJ1-1
TGTGCCAGCAGCGCCTACCAGGACCTAGTGAACACTGAAGCTTTCTTT
CASSAYQDLVNTEAFF
>TRBD1|-|TRBV12-3/TRBV12-4|TRBJ2-7
TGTGCCAGCACCCCGGACAGGCCCCCCTACGAGCAGTACTTC
CASTPDRPPYEQYF
>-|-|TRBV12-5|TRBJ2-1
TGTGCTAGTGGAAAGGCAGGGATTTACAATGAGCAGTTCTTC
CASGKAGIYNEQFF
>-|-|TRBV5-1|TRBJ1-2
TGCGCCAGCAGCTTGGCCGGCATTCACTCCACTAACTATGGCTACACCTTC
CASSLAGIHSTNYGYTF
>TRBD1|-|TRBV4-1|TRBJ1-1
TGCGCCAGCAGCCAAGAGGAGACAGGGGGCTATGGCACTGAAGCTTTCTTT
CASSQEETGGYGTEAFF
>-|-|TRBV5-4|TRBJ1-1
TGTTCCTGGGAGGGCGCTGAAGCTTTCTTT
CSWEGAEAFF
>TRBD2|many|TRBV27|TRBJ2-3
TGTGCCAGCAGCCCCAGCGGGGGGGCAGATACGCAGTATTTT
CASSPSGGADTQYF
>-|-|TRBV4-3|TRBJ1-2
TGCGCCAGCAGCCAAGAAGTACTGGGAGACGGCAGTGGCTACACCTTC
CASSQEVLGDGSGYTF
>-|many|TRBV12-3/TRBV12-4|TRBJ1-1
TGTGCCAGCAATCGGTGGCAGAACACTGAAGCTTTCTTT
CASNRWQNTEAFF
>TRBD1|-|TRBV20-1|TRBJ2-1
TGCAGTGCTAGATATCCCGGGGGACAGGGTTACTTC
CSARYPGGQGYF
>-|many|TRBV6-6|TRBJ1-1
TGTGCCAGCAGCTACCTATTGAACACTGAAGCTTTCTTT
CASSYLLNTEAFF
>TRBD2|few|TRBV6-5|TRBJ2-2
TGTGCCAGCAAACTAGCGGGGGGGCGCGGGGAGCTGTTTTTT
CASKLAGGRGELFF
>-|-|TRBV5-4|TRBJ2-2
TGTGCCAGCAGCTTGACTCCGACAGGCCTAAACACCGGGGAGCTGTTTTTT
CASSLTPTGLNTGELFF
>-|-|TRBV27|TRBJ1-5
TGTGCCAGCAGTTTGAGGCGGCTCGGTCAGCCCCAGCATTTT
CASSLRRLGQPQHF